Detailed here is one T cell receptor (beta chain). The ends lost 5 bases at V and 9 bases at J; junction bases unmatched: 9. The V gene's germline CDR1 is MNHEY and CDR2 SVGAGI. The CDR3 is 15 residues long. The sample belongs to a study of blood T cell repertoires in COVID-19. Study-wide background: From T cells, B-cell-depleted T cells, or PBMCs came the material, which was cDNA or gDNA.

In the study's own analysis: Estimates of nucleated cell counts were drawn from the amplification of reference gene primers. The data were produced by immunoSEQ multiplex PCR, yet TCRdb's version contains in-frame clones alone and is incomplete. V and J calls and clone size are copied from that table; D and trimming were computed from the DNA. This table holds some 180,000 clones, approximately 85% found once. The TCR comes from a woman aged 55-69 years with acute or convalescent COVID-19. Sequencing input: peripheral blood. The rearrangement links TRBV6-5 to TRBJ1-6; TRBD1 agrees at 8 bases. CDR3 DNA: TGTGCCAGCAGTCCGGAAGACAGGGGAAGTTCACCCCTCCACTTT. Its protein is CASSPEDRGSSPLHF.